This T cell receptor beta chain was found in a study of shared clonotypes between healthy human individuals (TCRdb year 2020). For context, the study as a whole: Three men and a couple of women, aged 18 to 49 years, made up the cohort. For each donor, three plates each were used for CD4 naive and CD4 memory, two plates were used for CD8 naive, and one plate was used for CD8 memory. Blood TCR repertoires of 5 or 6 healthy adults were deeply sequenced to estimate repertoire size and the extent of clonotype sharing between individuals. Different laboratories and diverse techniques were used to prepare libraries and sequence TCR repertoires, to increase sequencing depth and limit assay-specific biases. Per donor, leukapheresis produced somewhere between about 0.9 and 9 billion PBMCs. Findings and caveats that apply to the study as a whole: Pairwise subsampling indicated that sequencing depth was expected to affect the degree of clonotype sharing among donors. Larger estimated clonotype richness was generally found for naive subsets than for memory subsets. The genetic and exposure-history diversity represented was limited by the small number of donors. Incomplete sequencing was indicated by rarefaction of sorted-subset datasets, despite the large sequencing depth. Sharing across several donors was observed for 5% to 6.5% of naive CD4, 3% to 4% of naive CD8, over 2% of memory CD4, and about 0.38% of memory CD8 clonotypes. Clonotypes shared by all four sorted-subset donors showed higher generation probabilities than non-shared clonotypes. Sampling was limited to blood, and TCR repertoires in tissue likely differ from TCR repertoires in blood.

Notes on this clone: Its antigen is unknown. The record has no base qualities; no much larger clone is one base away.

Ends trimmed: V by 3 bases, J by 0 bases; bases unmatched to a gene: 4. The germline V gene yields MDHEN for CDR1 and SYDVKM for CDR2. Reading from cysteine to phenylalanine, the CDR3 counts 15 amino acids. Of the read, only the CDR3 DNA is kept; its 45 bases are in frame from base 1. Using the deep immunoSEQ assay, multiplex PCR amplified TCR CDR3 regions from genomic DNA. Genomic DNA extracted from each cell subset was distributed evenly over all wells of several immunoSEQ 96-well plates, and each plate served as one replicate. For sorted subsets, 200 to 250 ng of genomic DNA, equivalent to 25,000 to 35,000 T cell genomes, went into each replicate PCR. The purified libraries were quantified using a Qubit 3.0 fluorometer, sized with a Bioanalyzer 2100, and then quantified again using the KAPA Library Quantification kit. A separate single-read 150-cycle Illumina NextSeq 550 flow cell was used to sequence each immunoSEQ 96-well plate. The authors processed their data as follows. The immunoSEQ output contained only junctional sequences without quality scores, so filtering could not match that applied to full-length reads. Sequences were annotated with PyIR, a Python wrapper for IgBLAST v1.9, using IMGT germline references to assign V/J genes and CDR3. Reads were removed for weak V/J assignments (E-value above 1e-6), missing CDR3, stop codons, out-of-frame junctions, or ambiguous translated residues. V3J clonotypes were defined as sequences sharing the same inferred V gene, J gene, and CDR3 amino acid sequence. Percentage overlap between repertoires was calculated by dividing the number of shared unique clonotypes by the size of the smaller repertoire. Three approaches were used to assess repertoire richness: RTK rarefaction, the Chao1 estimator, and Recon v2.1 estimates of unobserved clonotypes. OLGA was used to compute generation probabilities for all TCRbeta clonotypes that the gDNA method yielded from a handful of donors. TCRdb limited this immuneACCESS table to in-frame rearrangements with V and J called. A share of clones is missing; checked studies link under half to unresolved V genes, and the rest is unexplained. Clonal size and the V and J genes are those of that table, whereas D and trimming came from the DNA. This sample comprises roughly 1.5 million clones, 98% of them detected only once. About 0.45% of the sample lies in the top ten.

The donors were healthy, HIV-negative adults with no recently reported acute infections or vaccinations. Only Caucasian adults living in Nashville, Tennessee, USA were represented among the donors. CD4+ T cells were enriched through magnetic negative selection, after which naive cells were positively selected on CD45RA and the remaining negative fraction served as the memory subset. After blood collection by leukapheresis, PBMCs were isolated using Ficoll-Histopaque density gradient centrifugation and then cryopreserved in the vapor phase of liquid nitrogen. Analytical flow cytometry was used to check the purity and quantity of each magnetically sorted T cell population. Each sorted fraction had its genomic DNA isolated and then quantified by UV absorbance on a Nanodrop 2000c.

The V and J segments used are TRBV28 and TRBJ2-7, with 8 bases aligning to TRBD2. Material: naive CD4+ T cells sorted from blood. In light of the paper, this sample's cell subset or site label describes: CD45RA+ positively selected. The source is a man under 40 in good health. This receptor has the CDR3 CASSFPGLDSYEQYF. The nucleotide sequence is TGTGCCAGCAGTTTCCCGGGACTAGACTCCTACGAGCAGTACTTC.